The rows below give T cell receptor beta chains drawn from one sample of a study of beta chain features in type 1 diabetes. Profiled with immunoSEQ multiplex PCR; TCRdb holds only in-frame clones, not every one. The sample shows more than 350,000 clones, over 10% of them seen only once. The sequencing sample was made of naive CD4+ T cells from blood. Receptors originate from a woman aged 18-30 years in good health. The CDR3 runs from the conserved cysteine through the conserved F or W. The order of the fields is V gene, J gene, clone size, CDR3 protein. Size is stated for part of the rows, as once, few or many counts, or as a class when the clone is expanded.

>TRBV7-9|TRBJ1-2|.
CASSLAGGPHYGYTF
>TRBV4-1|TRBJ2-1|.
CASSHSLSGRYNEQFF
>TRBV23-1|TRBJ1-5|few
CAIGQPQPQHF
>TRBV30|TRBJ2-6|.
CAWGPGRTSAGANVLTF
>TRBV2|TRBJ2-7|few
CASVFRRSGEQYF
>TRBV7-2|TRBJ2-3|.
CASSLRVADTQYF
>TRBV14|TRBJ2-2|few
CASSQGVTGELFF
>TRBV19|TRBJ2-1|.
CASSTYTVLIYNEQFF
>TRBV14|TRBJ1-2|few
CASSQGGQVFRKFF
>TRBV14|TRBJ2-7|.
CASSQVPYEQYF
>TRBV30|TRBJ2-1|.
CAWSTSGYNEQFF
>TRBV10-3|TRBJ1-4|few
CATCIATNEKLFF
>TRBV28|TRBJ1-2|few
CASSRSGGGYTF
>TRBV6-5|TRBJ2-1|.
CASSVDRAGSNEQFF
>TRBV7-9|TRBJ1-1|.
CASSLEGLGAFF
>TRBV28|TRBJ2-6|few
CASSPASSGANVLTF
>TRBV7-6|TRBJ2-3|few
CASSLSADTQYF
>TRBV7-9|TRBJ2-5|few
CASSAAHGRQETQYF
>TRBV2|TRBJ1-1|.
CASSPAANTEAFF
>TRBV4-2|TRBJ1-5|.
CASSQDLGNNQPQHF
>TRBV2|TRBJ2-1|few
CASRSGLALGEQFF
>TRBV5-1|TRBJ2-5|few
CASSLGQIQETQYF
>TRBV7-9|TRBJ2-1|few
CASSLGTWSSSYNEQFF
>TRBV7-3|TRBJ2-3|few
CASSPRLAGRSSTDTQYF
>TRBV5-6|TRBJ2-4|few
CASSDGTGEDIQYF
>TRBV5-1|TRBJ2-5|few
CASSFPGPQYF
>TRBV6-6|TRBJ1-2|.
CASSQTIRDGYTF
>TRBV27|TRBJ1-5|.
CASSGQDSNQPQHF
>TRBV4-1|TRBJ2-3|.
CASSQEAVGDTQYF
>TRBV4-2|TRBJ1-1|few
CASSPPGVSEAFF
>TRBV7-2|TRBJ2-2|few
CASSLVRDTGELFF
>TRBV18|TRBJ1-2|few
CASSPPPGNGYTF
>TRBV20-1|TRBJ2-3|.
CSAPLVGTQYF
>TRBV28|TRBJ1-1|.
CASSSPDRVVAFF
>TRBV9|TRBJ1-3|few
CASSVAQGTGNTIYF
>TRBV7-9|TRBJ2-1|.
CASSPTRLAVSRDNEQFF
>TRBV12-5|TRBJ1-2|.
CASGLGKDRSGYGYTF
>TRBV5-1|TRBJ2-5|.
CASTTGPGETQYF
>TRBV5-1|TRBJ2-1|.
CASSLFDEQFF
>TRBV4-3|TRBJ2-1|few
CASSPMAGGYNEQFF
>TRBV25-1|TRBJ2-7|.
CASSQDAGAREQYF
>TRBV29-1|TRBJ2-7|few
CSATGQGAGEQYF
>TRBV7-9|TRBJ2-1|few
CASSGRGDEQFF